This record concerns one TCR beta chain sequence. Its antigen is not known. Clones were sequenced by immunoSEQ multiplex PCR, and TCRdb holds only the in-frame ones, with some missing. The data show about 83,000 clones, with approximately 90% seen just once and less than 35% held by the top ten. From germline, CDR1 is SGHTA and CDR2 FQGNSA. The CDR3 covers 13 residues. J gave up 9 bases and V 5 bases, and 9 bases lay outside the gene matches. The data belong to a study of T cell responses to AZD1222 COVID-19 vaccine. Study-level points and caveats: Unmutated variant regions are reportedly the target of nearly half of TCRs that are spike-specific.

This chain connects TRBV7-2 to TRBJ2-7, with 8 bases fitting TRBD2. Sample: peripheral blood, taken 28 days after the second AZD1222 dose. The receptor was derived from an adult who received the AZD1222 COVID-19 vaccine. CDR3 DNA: TGTGCCAGCAGCCCCGGGACTAGGATTAGGCAGTACTTC. Protein sequence: CASSPGTRIRQYF.